This passage covers 20 T cell receptor beta chains from one sample sequenced in a study of blood T cell repertoires in COVID-19. Profiling relied on immunoSEQ multiplex PCR, and the TCRdb table lists in-frame clones only, not all of them. The sample includes more than 200,000 clones, around 86% of them seen just once. Sequenced input: PBMCs or T cells enriched from blood (not recorded which). The receptors were gathered from a man aged 25 to 40 in a cohort exposed to, infected with or recovered from COVID-19 (not recorded which).

V usage is TRBV18 and J usage is TRBJ2-1, with a possible D match to TRBD2 (6 bases). V dropped 0 bases and J dropped 4 bases, with 16 bases sitting between them. Germline V gene sequence: CDR1 KGHSH, CDR2 LQKENI. The CDR3 contains 17 residues. The CDR3 reads CASSPPGRPTFYNEQFF. The CDR3 nucleotides are TGTGCCAGCTCACCACCGGGGAGGCCGACGTTTTACAATGAGCAGTTCTTC.

CDR3 sequence (DNA): TGCGCCAGCAGCTTGGACGCGGGGGGTGAAGCTTTCTTT. Amino acid sequence: CASSLDAGGEAFF. The chain couples TRBV5-1 to TRBJ1-1, with D possibly matching TRBD1 (5 bases). The V gene's germline CDR1 is SGHRS and CDR2 YFSETQ. There are 13 residues in the CDR3. The V end was cut by 0 bases, the J end by 7 bases, with 10 bases between.

This sequence joins TRBV27 and TRBJ1-2; 8 nucleotides line up with TRBD1. J gave up 8 bases and V 5 bases, and 19 bases lay outside the gene matches. CDR3 size: 17 residues. Germline CDR1 MNHEY, CDR2 SMNVEV (reference sequence). For the CDR3, the DNA is TGTGCCAGCAGTCGGTCGACAGGGGTTGGCCTCTTGCCGGGCTACACCTTC. Protein product: CASSRSTGVGLLPGYTF.

The chain combines TRBV5-1 with TRBJ2-2; D gene uncertain. The length of the CDR3 is 15 residues. Between the trimmed V and J ends, which lost 2 bases and 1 base, there was a span of 9 bases. The V gene's germline CDR1 is SGHRS and CDR2 YFSETQ. The CDR3 protein is CASSLKAGNTGELFF. DNA of the CDR3: TGCGCCAGCAGCTTAAAAGCCGGGAACACCGGGGAGCTGTTTTTT.

This rearrangement joins TRBV4-2 to TRBJ1-5; D is uncertain. This CDR3 has 16 residues. Germline V gene sequence: CDR1 LGHNA, CDR2 YNFKEQ. V was pared by 3 bases and J by 2 bases, with 14 bases between. CDR3 sequence (DNA): TGTGCCAGCAGCCAGCCCATCGGGGAAGGCAATCAGCCCCAGCATTTT. This codes for CASSQPIGEGNQPQHF.

The chain couples TRBV7-6 to TRBJ1-1, with 8 bases identical to TRBD1. The CDR3 length is 15 residues. In germline, CDR1 is SGHVS, CDR2 FNYEAQ. The J segment lost 3 bases and the V segment lost 4 bases, leaving 7 bases of the junction unmatched. The CDR3 coding sequence is TGTGCCAGCAGCTCCGGACAGGGTAGCGACACTGAAGCTTTCTTT. It codes for CASSSGQGSDTEAFF.

The chain has TRBV6-5 and TRBJ2-5; no reliable D call. CDR1 MNHEY and CDR2 SVGAGI come from the germline V gene. V gave up 6 bases and J gave up 1 base, with 15 bases separating them. CDR3 length: 15 residues. CDR3: CASRPRISTQETQYF. As DNA, the CDR3 is TGTGCCAGCAGACCCCGGATTAGCACCCAAGAGACCCAGTACTTC.

The J gene is TRBJ2-7, the V gene TRBV27; TRBD1 matches at 8 bases. J gave up 0 bases and V 6 bases, and 10 bases lay outside the gene matches. The CDR3 extends over 16 amino acids. Germline V CDR1 and CDR2: MNHEY, SMNVEV (reference sequence). The DNA for the CDR3 is TGTGCCAGCAGACCATCGGGACAGGTCAGCTCCTACGAGCAGTACTTC. This translates into CASRPSGQVSSYEQYF.

J is TRBJ1-5 and V is TRBV6-9, with TRBD1 matching over 7 bases. The CDR3 sequence is 15 residues long. Germline CDR1 reads MNHGY; CDR2 reads SVAAGI. V trimming: 8 bases; J trimming: 4 bases; junction bases outside the gene matches: 11. The CDR3 region is CASFDGDSGNQPQHF. CDR3 nucleotide sequence: TGTGCCAGCTTCGATGGGGACAGTGGGAATCAGCCCCAGCATTTT.

The genes are TRBV19 and TRBJ1-5; 7 nucleotides match TRBD1. This CDR3 spans 16 amino acids. CDR1 LNHDA and CDR2 SQIVND come from the germline V gene (reference sequence). V was pared by 5 bases and J by 5 bases, with 12 bases of the junction left unmatched. The CDR3 sequence is CASSSFPRQGDQPQHF. DNA for the CDR3: TGTGCCAGTAGTTCTTTCCCGCGACAGGGCGATCAGCCCCAGCATTTT. The full variable domain, its missing parts supplied by reference TRBV19 and TRBJ1-5, is DGGITQSPKYLFRKEGQNVTLSCEQNLNHDAMYWYRQDPGQGLRLIYYSQIVNDFQKGDIAEGYSVSREKKESFPLTVTSAQKNPTAFYLCASSSFPRQGDQPQHFGDGTRLSIL.

This chain joins TRBV28 and TRBJ2-7; 8 bases match TRBD2. Trimming removed 3 bases from V and 0 bases from J; junction bases left unmatched: 22. The CDR3 loop spans 21 amino acids. Looked up from germline, CDR1 is MDHEN and CDR2 is SYDVKM. CDR3 in amino acids: CASSFLARAPQREGSSYEQYF. The CDR3 DNA reads as TGTGCCAGCAGTTTTTTGGCCAGGGCGCCTCAACGGGAGGGGAGCTCCTACGAGCAGTACTTC.

The CDR3 DNA reads TGTGCCAGCAGCCACGGCACCGGGGAGCTGTTTTTT. This translates into CASSHGTGELFF. The chain employs TRBV3-1 (or the pseudogene TRBV3-2) and TRBJ2-2; D is unclear. In germline, CDR1 is LGHDT, CDR2 YNNKEL (reference sequence). The CDR3 spans 12 residues. Trimming shortened V by 3 bases and J by 4 bases, and 3 bases separated the two germline ends.

This chain joins TRBV4-1 and TRBJ2-1, with 8 positions matching TRBD1. Germline V gives CDR1 MGHRA, CDR2 YSYEKL. This CDR3 contains 16 residues. With V trimmed by 3 bases and J by 4 bases, 8 bases remained unmatched. CDR3 nucleotide sequence: TGCGCCAGCAGCCAGGATGACAGGGGTTTTTACAATGAGCAGTTCTTC. Translation: CASSQDDRGFYNEQFF.

Notes on this clone: An end of the junction differs from the germline gene, which may be a read error. The genes are TRBV12-3 or TRBV12-4 and TRBJ1-5, with D perhaps matching TRBD1 (5 bases). This CDR3 region has 12 residues. The CDR3 DNA is TGTGCCAGCAGTTTAACGGGGGTGGGGCTGATCTTT. Protein product: CASSLTGVGLIF.

This chain connects TRBV6-4 to TRBJ2-3, with D uncertain. Trimming took off 2 bases at V and 1 base at J, with 4 bases between the two ends. CDR1 and CDR2 (germline): MRHNA, SNTAGT. The length of the CDR3 is 13 residues. The CDR3 reads CASSDEGTDTQYF. In nucleotides, the CDR3 is TGTGCCAGCAGTGACGAGGGCACAGATACGCAGTATTTT.

The rearrangement joins TRBV28 to TRBJ2-3; D call uncertain. Germline V gives CDR1 MDHEN, CDR2 SYDVKM. Deletions cut 3 bases from V and 1 base from J, with 8 bases between. CDR3 length: 14 amino acids. The CDR3 coding sequence is TGTGCCAGCAGTTTGTACTCGGGCACAGATACGCAGTATTTT. Protein product: CASSLYSGTDTQYF.

The V call is TRBV24-1, the J call TRBJ2-3, with 7 bases matching TRBD1. The V segment lost 5 bases and the J segment 2 bases; nucleotides outside the gene matches: 12. The CDR3 has 17 residues. Germline V gene lookup returns CDR1 KGHDR and CDR2 SFDVKD. The CDR3 bases are TGTGCCACCAGTGCCTCGATTAAGGGACAGTACACAGATACGCAGTATTTT. Translation: CATSASIKGQYTDTQYF.

This chain links TRBV5-5 with TRBJ2-7, with 12 bases lining up with TRBD1. The V segment lost 3 bases and the J segment 5 bases; nucleotides outside the gene matches: 6. The germline V gene encodes CDR1 SGHKS and CDR2 YYEKEE (reference sequence). The CDR3 is 15 amino acids. CDR3 DNA sequence: TGTGCCAGCAGCTATGCCCGGGACAGGGGGCACGAGCAGTACTTC. Its translation is CASSYARDRGHEQYF.

J is TRBJ1-5 and V is TRBV18; D remains ambiguous. Germline V gives CDR1 KGHSH, CDR2 LQKENI. V lost 2 bases and J 1 base, leaving 9 bases between the germline ends. The CDR3 spans 15 residues. CDR3 nucleotide sequence: TGTGCCAGCTCACCAAACAGTAAGAGCAATCAGCCCCAGCATTTT. Encoded protein: CASSPNSKSNQPQHF.

The J gene is TRBJ1-3, the V gene TRBV6-5; the D gene is possibly TRBD1 (6 bases). CDR1 and CDR2 from the germline V gene are MNHEY and SVGAGI. The CDR3 covers 14 residues. The V and J ends lost 4 bases and 2 bases respectively, with 9 bases between them. The CDR3 sequence is CASSSPGAGNTIYF. Written as DNA, the CDR3 is TGTGCCAGCAGTTCACCAGGGGCTGGAAACACCATATATTTT.